These 10 T cell receptor beta chains were all obtained from the same sample, sequenced in a study of cytomegalovirus exposure and HLA in healthy donors. Amplification used 60 Vbeta primers and 13 Jbeta primers. The assay was immunoSEQ multiplex PCR, and TCRdb's table has in-frame clones only and misses some. This sample has fewer than 200,000 clones, with roughly four fifths found just once. Specimen: PBMCs. These receptors were collected from a woman aged 18-29 years in good health and CMV-seronegative.

The chain links TRBV11-2 to TRBJ2-3; 7 bases fit TRBD1. This CDR3 contains 12 residues. In germline, CDR1 is SGHAT, CDR2 FQNNGV. J lost 8 bases, V lost 3 bases, and 2 bases had no gene match. The CDR3 is CASSFDRVTQYF. As DNA, the CDR3 is TGTGCCAGCAGCTTCGACAGGGTTACGCAGTATTTT.

The J gene is TRBJ2-2, the V gene TRBV5-6; 11 bases align to TRBD1. CDR1 SGHDT and CDR2 YYEEEE come from the germline V gene. The CDR3 consists of 16 residues. V shed 0 bases, J shed 6 bases, and the junction held 4 bases outside the gene matches. CDR3 in DNA: TGTGCCAGCAGCTTGGTCCCGGGACAGGGGGCCGGGGAGCTGTTTTTT. Its protein is CASSLVPGQGAGELFF.

This chain joins TRBV15 and TRBJ2-3, with 7 positions matching TRBD1. The CDR3 spans 17 residues. After removal of 0 bases from V and 4 bases from J, the junction contained 10 bases not matched to a gene. Germline CDR1 is LNHNV and CDR2 is YYDKDF (reference sequence). The CDR3 DNA is TGTGCCACCAGCAGAGATAAGACAGGGCCATGGGCAGATACGCAGTATTTT. This encodes CATSRDKTGPWADTQYF.

The gene calls are TRBV2 and TRBJ2-7; 12 nucleotides match TRBD2. Germline V gene lookup returns CDR1 SNHLY and CDR2 FYNNEI. V lost 7 bases and J lost 1; bases outside the gene matches: 8. The CDR3 has 16 amino acids. In DNA form, the CDR3 reads TGTGCCAGCACCCTCCCCGGACTAGCGGGGTCCTACGAGCAGTACTTC. Translation: CASTLPGLAGSYEQYF.

This clone was seen a few times. The rearrangement joins TRBV2 to TRBJ2-3; possibly TRBD1 for D (6 bases). Trimming removed 7 bases at V and 3 bases at J, with 11 bases between. Germline V lookup: CDR1 SNHLY, CDR2 FYNNEI. The length of the CDR3 is 13 residues. The DNA of the CDR3 is TGTGCCAGCATTGGACAGACAACAGATACGCAGTATTTT. The encoded protein is CASIGQTTDTQYF.

The chain is built from TRBV27 and TRBJ1-2; weak D call: TRBD1 (6 bases). This CDR3 spans 18 amino acids. Trimming took off 6 bases at V and 0 bases at J, with 23 bases between the two ends. Germline-derived CDR1 and CDR2 are MNHEY and SMNVEV (reference sequence). The CDR3, as DNA: TGTGCCAGCAGGGGGGAACCGGGACACGTACCACCTAACTATGGCTACACCTTC. Translated: CASRGEPGHVPPNYGYTF.

A single count supports this clone. In DNA form, the CDR3 reads TGTGCCAGCACAGATAGCGGGGGGCCCTACGAGCAGTACTTC. Translating gives CASTDSGGPYEQYF. The chain couples TRBV13 to TRBJ2-5, with 10 bases fitting TRBD2. The assigned J gene may be wrong: the sequence end matches TRBJ2-7 better. Germline V gene sequence: CDR1 PRHDT, CDR2 FYEKMQ (reference sequence). The length of the CDR3 is 14 residues.

The rearrangement uses TRBV6-5 and TRBJ2-2; TRBD2 matches at 8 bases. CDR3 length equals 15 residues. J gave up 0 bases and V 6 bases, and 3 bases lay outside the gene matches. Per the germline V gene, CDR1 is MNHEY and CDR2 is SVGAGI. For the CDR3, the DNA is TGTGCCAGCAGCCCGACTAGCGCGAACACCGGGGAGCTGTTTTTT. This codes for CASSPTSANTGELFF.

The rearrangement uses TRBV27 and TRBJ2-1, with D hard to call. From germline, CDR1 is MNHEY and CDR2 SMNVEV (reference sequence). The length of the CDR3 is 15 residues. The V and J ends lost 3 bases and 0 bases respectively, with 9 bases between them. The CDR3, as DNA: TGTGCCAGCAGTTTCCTGGAGAGCTCCTACAATGAGCAGTTCTTC. It translates to CASSFLESSYNEQFF.

This clone was seen a handful of times. This rearrangement joins TRBV2 to TRBJ2-2, with 14 nucleotides matching TRBD2. The junction had 9 bases not matched to a gene; V was cut back by 8 bases and J by 7 bases. This CDR3 has 16 amino acids. The germline V gene has CDR1 SNHLY and CDR2 FYNNEI. For the CDR3, the DNA is TGTGCCAGCGCTAAGGGACTAGCGGGAGCTGACGGGGAGCTGTTTTTT. Amino acid sequence: CASAKGLAGADGELFF.